The 4 T cell receptor beta chains given below trace back to one sample, sequenced in a study of T cell responses to AZD1222 COVID-19 vaccine. Assay used: immunoSEQ multiplex PCR; TCRdb lists only in-frame clones, some missing. The data hold approximately 110,000 clones, with over 75% observed a single time. The sequences come from peripheral blood, collected on day 0 of AZD1222 vaccination. The receptors derive from an adult in good health.

This clone was recorded once. The V call is TRBV6-5, the J call TRBJ1-5; D not resolved. Germline V gives CDR1 MNHEY, CDR2 SVGAGI. This CDR3 spans 15 amino acids. Trimming removed 4 bases from V and 7 bases from J, with 17 bases in between. CDR3 residues: CASSLYLGSQQPQHF. DNA for the CDR3: TGTGCCAGCAGTTTATACTTGGGATCCCAACAGCCCCAGCATTTT.

This chain joins TRBV5-1 and TRBJ2-7; 7 bases fit TRBD2. From germline, CDR1 is SGHRS and CDR2 YFSETQ. This CDR3 has 14 residues. V trimming: 1 base; J trimming: 4 bases; junction bases outside the gene matches: 5. The DNA for the CDR3 is TGCGCCAGCAGCTTGCAACCAGCGGGGTACGAGCAGTACTTC. This sequence encodes CASSLQPAGYEQYF.

V is TRBV3-1 (or the pseudogene TRBV3-2) and J is TRBJ1-1; no definite D call. The length of the CDR3 is 14 residues. Germline assignment: CDR1 LGHDT and CDR2 YNNKEL (reference sequence). V was pared by 4 bases and J by 3 bases, with 12 bases between. This CDR3 reads CASSPRSSDTEAFF. As DNA, the CDR3 is TGTGCCAGCAGCCCTAGAAGCTCGGACACTGAAGCTTTCTTT.

V usage is TRBV19 and J usage is TRBJ2-3; 8 nucleotides agree with TRBD1. The CDR3 is 16 residues long. Germline V gene data show CDR1 as LNHDA and CDR2 as SQIVND (reference sequence). The V gene end was trimmed by 6 bases and the J gene end by 0 bases; junction bases not matched to a gene: 8. Here the CDR3 reads CASRGTGDPSTDTQYF. The CDR3 region has the DNA TGTGCCAGTAGGGGGACAGGAGACCCTAGCACAGATACGCAGTATTTT.